This T cell receptor (beta chain) was profiled in a study of cytomegalovirus exposure and HLA in healthy donors. Of note for this clone: Its antigen is unknown.

Researchers ran the PCR with 60 Vbeta and 13 Jbeta primers. Repertoires were generated with immunoSEQ multiplex PCR, while TCRdb's copy carries only in-frame clones and drops some. The sample consists of 95,000 to 110,000 clones, 75% to 80% of them appearing once. Germline V gene sequence: CDR1 SGHDT, CDR2 YYEEEE. J lost 5 bases, V lost 0 bases, and 3 bases had no gene match. CDR3 length: 15 amino acids. Points from the study as a whole: Reported findings show TCR beta sequences accurately forecast HLA-A and HLA-B alleles in most subjects. Association of around 17,000 TCR beta sequences with HLA alleles was found at 0.05 false discovery rate in a later analysis. The study listed some 160 cytomegalovirus-associated TCR beta chains.

This receptor was identified in a man in his 60s in good health and CMV-seropositive. The chain couples TRBV5-6 to TRBJ1-4; TRBD1 matches at 8 bases. Sequenced material: PBMCs. For the CDR3, the DNA is TGTGCCAGCAGCTTGGCGGACAGGGTCAATGAAAAACTGTTTTTT. Its protein product is CASSLADRVNEKLFF. The whole variable domain, filled in from reference TRBV5-6 and TRBJ1-4, reads DAGVTQSPTHLIKTRGQQVTLRCSPKSGHDTVSWYQQALGQGPQFIFQYYEEEERQRGNFPDRFSGHQFPNYSSELNVNALLLGDSALYLCASSLADRVNEKLFFGSGTQLSVL.